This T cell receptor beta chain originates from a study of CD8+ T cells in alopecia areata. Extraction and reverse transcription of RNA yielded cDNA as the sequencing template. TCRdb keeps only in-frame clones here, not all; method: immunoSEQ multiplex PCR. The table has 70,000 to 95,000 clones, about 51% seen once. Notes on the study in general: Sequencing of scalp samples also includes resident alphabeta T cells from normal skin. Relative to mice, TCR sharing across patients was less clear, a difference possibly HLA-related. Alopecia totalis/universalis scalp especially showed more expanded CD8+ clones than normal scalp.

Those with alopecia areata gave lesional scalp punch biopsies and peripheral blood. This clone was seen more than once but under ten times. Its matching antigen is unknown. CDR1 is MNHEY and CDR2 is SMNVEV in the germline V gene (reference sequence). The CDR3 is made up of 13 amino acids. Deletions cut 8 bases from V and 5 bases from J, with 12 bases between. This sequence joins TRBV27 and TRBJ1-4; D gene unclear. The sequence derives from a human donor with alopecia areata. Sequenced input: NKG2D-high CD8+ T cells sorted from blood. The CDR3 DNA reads TGTGCCAGCCGCCCTCTGGTAAATGAAAAACTGTTTTTT. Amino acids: CASRPLVNEKLFF.